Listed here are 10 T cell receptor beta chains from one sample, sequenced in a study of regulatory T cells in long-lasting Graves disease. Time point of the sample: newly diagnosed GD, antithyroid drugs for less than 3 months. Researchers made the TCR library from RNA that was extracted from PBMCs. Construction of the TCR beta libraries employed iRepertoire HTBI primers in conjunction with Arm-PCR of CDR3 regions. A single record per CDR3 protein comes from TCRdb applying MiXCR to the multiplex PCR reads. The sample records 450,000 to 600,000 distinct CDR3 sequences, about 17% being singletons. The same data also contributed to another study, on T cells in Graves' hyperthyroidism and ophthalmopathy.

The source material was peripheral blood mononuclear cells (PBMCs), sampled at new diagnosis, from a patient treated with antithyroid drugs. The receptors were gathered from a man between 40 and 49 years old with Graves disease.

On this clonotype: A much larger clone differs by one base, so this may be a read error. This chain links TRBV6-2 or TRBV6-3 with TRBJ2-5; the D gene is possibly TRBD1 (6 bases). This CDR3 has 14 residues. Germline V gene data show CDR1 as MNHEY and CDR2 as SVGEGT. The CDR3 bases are TGTGCCAGCAGTGACTTCAGGGGCTGGGAGACCCGGTACTTC. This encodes CASSDFRGWETRYF.

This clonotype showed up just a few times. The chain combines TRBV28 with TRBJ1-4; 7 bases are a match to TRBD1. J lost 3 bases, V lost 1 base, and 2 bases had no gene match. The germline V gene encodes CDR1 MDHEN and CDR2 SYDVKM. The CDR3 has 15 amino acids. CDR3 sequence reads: CASSLSGGANEKLFF. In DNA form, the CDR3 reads TGTGCCAGCAGTTTATCAGGGGGGGCTAATGAAAAACTGTTTTTT.

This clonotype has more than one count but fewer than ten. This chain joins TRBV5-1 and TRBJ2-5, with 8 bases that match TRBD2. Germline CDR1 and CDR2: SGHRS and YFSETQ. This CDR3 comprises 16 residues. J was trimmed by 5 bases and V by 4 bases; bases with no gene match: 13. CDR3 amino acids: CASSRGGTHRVETQYF. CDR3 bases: TGCGCCAGCAGCCGGGGGGGGACTCATAGGGTGGAGACCCAGTACTTC.

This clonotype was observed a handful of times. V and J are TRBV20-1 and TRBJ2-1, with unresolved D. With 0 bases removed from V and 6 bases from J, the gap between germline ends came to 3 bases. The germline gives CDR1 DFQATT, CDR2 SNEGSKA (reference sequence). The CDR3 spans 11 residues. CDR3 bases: TGCAGTGCTAGAGATAGCAATGAGCAGTTCTTC. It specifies CSARDSNEQFF.

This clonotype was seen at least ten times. CDR3 in DNA: TGTGCCAGCAGCTTAAGGAGCGGTGCTGGGGCCAACGTCCTGACTTTC. Its translation is CASSLRSGAGANVLTF. The chain carries TRBV7-2 and TRBJ2-6; TRBD2 might be the D (5 bases). Germline CDR1 reads SGHTA; CDR2 reads FQGNSA. V gave up 2 bases and J gave up 2 bases, with 10 bases separating them. The CDR3 is 16 amino acids.

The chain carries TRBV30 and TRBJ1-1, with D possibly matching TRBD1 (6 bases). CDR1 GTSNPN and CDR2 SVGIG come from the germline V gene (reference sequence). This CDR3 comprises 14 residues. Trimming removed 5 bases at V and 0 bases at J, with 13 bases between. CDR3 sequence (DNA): TGTGCCTGGGAGGGGGGACCGCTGAACACTGAAGCTTTCTTT. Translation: CAWEGGPLNTEAFF. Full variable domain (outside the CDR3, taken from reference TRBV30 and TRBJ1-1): SQTIHQWPATLVQPVGSPLSLECTVEGTSNPNLYWYRQAAGRGLQLLFYSVGIGQISSEVPQNLSASRPQDRQFILSSKKLLLSDSGFYLCAWEGGPLNTEAFFGQGTRLTVV.

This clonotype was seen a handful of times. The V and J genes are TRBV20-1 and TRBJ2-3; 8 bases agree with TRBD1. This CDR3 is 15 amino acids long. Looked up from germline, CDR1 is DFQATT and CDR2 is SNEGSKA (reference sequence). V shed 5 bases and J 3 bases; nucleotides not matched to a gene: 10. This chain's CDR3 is CSAPRGQGLTDTQYF. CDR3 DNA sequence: TGCAGTGCTCCCAGAGGACAGGGTTTGACAGATACGCAGTATTTT.

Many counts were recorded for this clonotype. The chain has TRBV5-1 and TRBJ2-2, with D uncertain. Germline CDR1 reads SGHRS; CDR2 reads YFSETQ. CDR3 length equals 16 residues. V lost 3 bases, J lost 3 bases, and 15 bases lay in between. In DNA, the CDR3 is TGCGCCAGCAGCTCCGAGGCCACCCGAGACACCGGGGAGCTGTTTTTT. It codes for CASSSEATRDTGELFF.

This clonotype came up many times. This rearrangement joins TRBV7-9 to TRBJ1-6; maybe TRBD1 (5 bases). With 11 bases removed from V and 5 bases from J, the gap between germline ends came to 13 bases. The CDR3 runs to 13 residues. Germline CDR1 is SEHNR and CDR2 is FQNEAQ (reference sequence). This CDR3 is CASGRGDNSPLHF. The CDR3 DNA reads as TGTGCCTCCGGTAGGGGAGATAATTCACCCCTCCACTTT. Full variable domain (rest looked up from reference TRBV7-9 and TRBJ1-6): DTGVSQNPRHKITKRGQNVTFRCDPISEHNRLYWYRQTLGQGPEFLTYFQNEAQLEKSRLLSDRFSAERPKGSFSTLEIQRTEQGDSAMYLCASGRGDNSPLHFGNGTRLTVT.

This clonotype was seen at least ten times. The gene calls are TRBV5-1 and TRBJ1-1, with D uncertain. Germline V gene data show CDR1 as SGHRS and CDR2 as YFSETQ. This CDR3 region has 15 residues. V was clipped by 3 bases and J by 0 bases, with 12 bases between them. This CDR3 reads CASSYTRGLNTEAFF. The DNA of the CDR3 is TGCGCCAGCAGCTATACTAGAGGGCTGAACACTGAAGCTTTCTTT.